The 30 T cell receptor beta chains below come from one sample, sequenced in a study of cytomegalovirus exposure and HLA in healthy donors. Both 60 Vbeta primers and 13 Jbeta primers went into the PCR. Sequencing used immunoSEQ multiplex PCR; TCRdb keeps in-frame clones, though not all of them. This sample yields 120,000 to 150,000 clones, of which 70% to 75% are seen a single time; about 1.2% belongs to the top ten. The sequencing input was PBMCs. These TCRs come from a middle-aged woman in good health and CMV-seronegative.

The chain links TRBV4-1 to TRBJ2-2; the D gene is possibly TRBD2 (6 bases). CDR1 and CDR2 (germline): MGHRA, YSYEKL. CDR3 length equals 18 residues. The V end was cut by 1 base, the J end by 2 bases, with 17 bases between. CDR3 DNA sequence: TGCGCCAGCAGCCAAGTCCCCCCCGGGACTGCCAACACCGGGGAGCTGTTTTTT. This translates into CASSQVPPGTANTGELFF.

The rearrangement uses TRBV5-4 and TRBJ2-6; 7 nucleotides align to TRBD1. Losses at the gene ends were 4 bases for V and 0 bases for J; bases not matched to a gene: 10. The CDR3 is 18 amino acids. The germline V gene encodes CDR1 SGHNT and CDR2 YYREEE (reference sequence). The CDR3 sequence: CASSPPTGLSSGANVLTF. CDR3 sequence (DNA): TGTGCCAGCAGCCCCCCGACAGGGTTAAGCTCTGGGGCCAACGTCCTGACTTTC.

The sample holds one count of this clone. The V call is TRBV29-1, the J call TRBJ2-1, with D possibly matching TRBD1 (5 bases). Germline lookup yields CDR1 SQVTM and CDR2 ANQGSEA. With 3 bases removed from V and 1 base from J, the gap between germline ends came to 10 bases. This CDR3 spans 14 amino acids. Written as DNA, the CDR3 is TGCAGCGTTGATGGGCAGGGATCCTACAATGAGCAGTTCTTC. Translation gives CSVDGQGSYNEQFF.

V gene TRBV29-1 combines with J gene TRBJ2-1; 9 nucleotides line up with TRBD2. The CDR3 spans 15 residues. V lost 5 bases to trimming and J lost 3 bases; unmatched junction nucleotides: 8. From germline, CDR1 is SQVTM and CDR2 ANQGSEA. CDR3 in DNA: TGCAGCGTTTTTTTAGAGACTAGCGGCTACAATGAGCAGTTCTTC. It codes for CSVFLETSGYNEQFF.

V and J are TRBV5-1 and TRBJ2-5, with 9 bases that match TRBD1. The J segment lost 2 bases and the V segment lost 3 bases, leaving 5 bases of the junction unmatched. Germline lookup yields CDR1 SGHRS and CDR2 YFSETQ. The CDR3 is made up of 15 amino acids. In nucleotides, the CDR3 is TGCGCCAGCAGCTCCACCGGGACAGGGCAAGAGACCCAGTACTTC. The encoded protein is CASSSTGTGQETQYF.

V is TRBV5-6 and J is TRBJ2-7; D may be TRBD1 (5 bases). V lost 4 bases and J 0 bases, leaving 14 bases between the germline ends. CDR3 length: 15 residues. Germline CDR1 reads SGHDT; CDR2 reads YYEEEE. The CDR3 coding sequence is TGTGCCAGCAGCGGGGCCTTGCAGGGCTCCTACGAGCAGTACTTC. Its protein is CASSGALQGSYEQYF. Complete variable domain (other parts from reference TRBV5-6 and TRBJ2-7): DAGVTQSPTHLIKTRGQQVTLRCSPKSGHDTVSWYQQALGQGPQFIFQYYEEEERQRGNFPDRFSGHQFPNYSSELNVNALLLGDSALYLCASSGALQGSYEQYFGPGTRLTVT.

V is TRBV28 and J is TRBJ2-7; the match to TRBD2 covers 9 bases. Germline lookup yields CDR1 MDHEN and CDR2 SYDVKM. This CDR3 has 16 amino acids. J lost 5 bases, V lost 3 bases, and 11 bases had no gene match. This chain's CDR3 is CASSFSPGGGADEQYV. In DNA, the CDR3 is TGTGCCAGCAGTTTTTCCCCCGGCGGGGGGGCGGACGAGCAGTACGTC.

V gene TRBV5-1 combines with J gene TRBJ1-2; TRBD1 matches at 7 bases. The germline gives CDR1 SGHRS, CDR2 YFSETQ. Losses at the gene ends were 4 bases for V and 5 bases for J; bases not matched to a gene: 5. There are 13 residues in the CDR3. Here the CDR3 reads CASSISGQYGYTF. The CDR3 DNA reads as TGCGCCAGCAGCATTTCGGGACAGTATGGCTACACCTTC.

The chain joins TRBV9 to TRBJ1-5, with TRBD1 as a possible D gene (5 bases). The ends were cut back, 0 bases at V and 3 bases at J, with 10 bases in the middle. Germline CDR1 reads SGDLS; CDR2 reads YYNGEE. The CDR3 is 15 amino acids. This chain's CDR3 is CASSVGAGINQPQHF. The DNA of the CDR3 is TGTGCCAGCAGCGTAGGAGCAGGGATCAATCAGCCCCAGCATTTT.

The gene calls are TRBV11-2 and TRBJ1-6; TRBD1 matches 8 bases. Germline loops: CDR1 SGHAT, CDR2 FQNNGV. CDR3 length: 14 amino acids. J lost 11 bases, V lost 5 bases, and 8 bases had no gene match. CDR3 nucleotides: TGTGCCAGCAGCCCCGACAGGGGTTGGCCACCCCTCCACTTT. Protein: CASSPDRGWPPLHF. The complete variable domain, with remaining parts taken from reference TRBV11-2 and TRBJ1-6, reads EAGVAQSPRYKIIEKRQSVAFWCNPISGHATLYWYQQILGQGPKLLIQFQNNGVVDDSQLPKDRFSAERLKGVDSTLKIQPAKLEDSAVYLCASSPDRGWPPLHFGNGTRLTVT.

This clone was observed a few times. The rearrangement joins TRBV5-6 to TRBJ1-6; D perhaps matches TRBD1 (5 bases). Looked up from germline, CDR1 is SGHDT and CDR2 is YYEEEE. This CDR3 is 14 amino acids long. Trimming took 4 bases from V and 14 from J, leaving 19 bases between them. The CDR3, as DNA: TGTGCCAGCAGCCCGGGACTCCAGAGGTGGTCCCTCCACTTT. This translates into CASSPGLQRWSLHF. Complete variable domain (other parts from reference TRBV5-6 and TRBJ1-6): DAGVTQSPTHLIKTRGQQVTLRCSPKSGHDTVSWYQQALGQGPQFIFQYYEEEERQRGNFPDRFSGHQFPNYSSELNVNALLLGDSALYLCASSPGLQRWSLHFGNGTRLTVT.

This chain connects TRBV27 to TRBJ2-1; TRBD2 agrees at 11 bases. The CDR3 is made up of 20 amino acids. Germline V CDR1 and CDR2: MNHEY, SMNVEV (reference sequence). The junction had 24 bases not matched to a gene; V was cut back by 5 bases and J by 9 bases. CDR3 amino acids: CASSPKGHPLSGGAGVEQFF. The CDR3 DNA sequence: TGTGCCAGCAGTCCTAAGGGGCACCCTCTTAGCGGGGGGGCCGGGGTTGAGCAGTTCTTC.

The V gene is TRBV28, the J gene TRBJ1-2, with a tentative D call TRBD1 (5 bases). The V gene's germline CDR1 is MDHEN and CDR2 SYDVKM. V was shortened by 2 bases and J by 8 bases, with 12 bases between the two germline ends. The CDR3 contains 13 residues. The CDR3 bases are TGTGCCAGCAGTTTACGCAGGGCCGAAGGCTACACCTTC. This encodes CASSLRRAEGYTF.

CDR3 sequence: CSGSQGSTEAFF. CDR3 coding DNA: TGCAGCGGTTCACAGGGGAGCACTGAAGCTTTCTTT. This rearrangement joins TRBV29-1 to TRBJ1-1; 7 nucleotides line up with TRBD1. Germline CDR1 reads SQVTM; CDR2 reads ANQGSEA. V lost 7 bases to trimming and J lost 4 bases; unmatched junction nucleotides: 6. This CDR3 has 12 residues.

The rearrangement links TRBV19 to TRBJ2-6; perhaps TRBD1 as D (5 bases). This CDR3 comprises 18 residues. Per germline, CDR1 LNHDA and CDR2 SQIVND (reference sequence). Trimming took off 3 bases at V and 0 bases at J, with 15 bases between the two ends. The CDR3 region is CASSIDRRKGSGANVLTF. The CDR3 DNA follows: TGTGCCAGTAGTATCGACAGAAGAAAAGGCTCTGGGGCCAACGTCCTGACTTTC.

This clone was seen just once. This rearrangement joins TRBV29-1 to TRBJ2-7; a possible D gene is TRBD2 (6 bases). CDR1 is SQVTM and CDR2 is ANQGSEA in the germline V gene. The CDR3 is made up of 12 amino acids. CDR3 nucleotides: TGCGCGGGGCGGCAGGCTACGGGCGAGCAGTACTTC. Translated, it gives CAGRQATGEQYF.

The genes are TRBV27 and TRBJ2-1; no clear D gene. The CDR3 length is 12 residues. V was clipped by 4 bases and J by 5 bases, with 6 bases between them. CDR1 and CDR2 (germline): MNHEY, SMNVEV (reference sequence). The CDR3 region is CASSSPDNEQFF. The CDR3 region has the DNA TGTGCCAGCAGTTCTCCAGACAATGAGCAGTTCTTC.

The genes are TRBV6-1 and TRBJ1-3; D not certain. Trimming pared 1 base from V and 0 bases from J, leaving 16 bases between. Germline V CDR1 and CDR2: MNHNS, SASEGT. The CDR3 spans 18 residues. The CDR3 nucleotides are TGTGCCAGCAGTGAAGTAATAATTGGAGGGTACTCTGGAAACACCATATATTTT. Its translation: CASSEVIIGGYSGNTIYF.

This clone has a handful of counts. The chain uses TRBV5-5 and TRBJ1-3, with no clear D. Germline assignment: CDR1 SGHKS and CDR2 YYEKEE (reference sequence). CDR3 length: 18 amino acids. Trimming pared 1 base from V and 2 bases from J, leaving 19 bases between. CDR3 bases: TGTGCCAGCAGCTTGTACCTAAGAATTGAGGGTCCTGGAAACACCATATATTTT. Translating it yields CASSLYLRIEGPGNTIYF.

The rearrangement joins TRBV5-1 to TRBJ1-1; TRBD1 aligns across 9 bases. CDR1 is SGHRS and CDR2 is YFSETQ in the germline V gene. Trimming removed 4 bases from V and 1 base from J; junction bases left unmatched: 2. This CDR3 has 14 amino acids. The CDR3 DNA reads as TGCGCCAGCAGCACAGGGGGCCGGAACACTGAAGCTTTCTTT. As protein: CASSTGGRNTEAFF.

The rearrangement joins TRBV5-1 to TRBJ1-1; TRBD1 aligns across 7 bases. Germline-derived CDR1 and CDR2 are SGHRS and YFSETQ. J was trimmed by 3 bases and V by 4 bases; bases with no gene match: 6. CDR3 length: 14 residues. The CDR3 reads CASSQGGADTEAFF. The CDR3 nucleotides are TGCGCCAGCAGCCAAGGGGGCGCCGACACTGAAGCTTTCTTT.

V and J are TRBV29-1 and TRBJ1-5, with no clear D. V was trimmed by 6 bases and J by 4 bases, leaving 10 bases between them. The V gene's germline CDR1 is SQVTM and CDR2 ANQGSEA. The CDR3 is 12 residues long. The CDR3 nucleotides are TGCAGCGTCGGGAATGAAAATCAGCCCCAGCATTTT. Amino acid sequence: CSVGNENQPQHF.

The J gene is TRBJ2-1, the V gene TRBV10-3, with 8 positions matching TRBD2. Germline V CDR1 and CDR2: ENHRY, SYGVKD. The CDR3 runs to 16 residues. V was pared by 5 bases and J by 0 bases, with 6 bases of the junction left unmatched. CDR3 amino acids: CAISSLAESSYNEQFF. CDR3 sequence (DNA): TGTGCCATCAGTTCACTAGCGGAGAGCTCCTACAATGAGCAGTTCTTC.

This clone was observed a few times. The genes are TRBV11-2 and TRBJ2-2; no firm D call. V was pared by 2 bases and J by 5 bases, with 6 bases between. CDR1 is SGHAT, CDR2 FQNNGV, per germline. The CDR3 is 13 amino acids. CDR3 nucleotides: TGTGCCAGCAGCTTATTGAGTACCGGGGAGCTGTTTTTT. It yields the protein CASSLLSTGELFF.

This clone was counted a single time. The chain joins TRBV11-3 to TRBJ2-1; the match to TRBD2 covers 15 bases. Trimming cost V 4 bases and J 8 bases; bases outside gene matches: 6. The CDR3 consists of 16 residues. The germline V gene encodes CDR1 SGHNT and CDR2 YENEEA. The DNA of the CDR3 is TGTGCCAGCAGCTCCCGGACTAGCGGGGGGGCCCATGAGCAGTTCTTC. Translated, it gives CASSSRTSGGAHEQFF.

This chain links TRBV7-2 with TRBJ1-2; D is perhaps TRBD1 (5 bases). Trimming removed 1 base from V and 5 bases from J, with 20 bases in between. This CDR3 region has 17 residues. CDR1 SGHTA and CDR2 FQGNSA come from the germline V gene. CDR3 in amino acids: CASSLEVQGSLLYGYTF. As DNA, the CDR3 is TGTGCCAGCAGCTTAGAGGTTCAGGGCTCGCTTCTGTATGGCTACACCTTC.

The chain recombines TRBV5-1 with TRBJ1-1; unclear D gene. This CDR3 spans 14 amino acids. CDR1 and CDR2 from the germline V gene are SGHRS and YFSETQ. Trimming removed 2 bases at V and 3 bases at J, with 11 bases between. The CDR3 DNA follows: TGCGCCAGCAGCTTTACACCGGCGGACACTGAAGCTTTCTTT. Its translation: CASSFTPADTEAFF.

This chain links TRBV11-2 with TRBJ2-3; 9 bases are shared with TRBD2. The length of the CDR3 is 15 residues. With 3 bases clipped from V and 4 bases from J, the junction kept 5 bases outside the gene matches. The germline V gene encodes CDR1 SGHAT and CDR2 FQNNGV. The chain's CDR3 is CASSFAGGRADTQYF. CDR3 bases: TGTGCCAGCAGCTTCGCGGGGGGGCGAGCAGATACGCAGTATTTT.

This clone has only a few counts. The chain combines TRBV10-3 with TRBJ1-2; D possibly corresponds to TRBD1 (6 bases). The CDR3 is 13 residues long. Germline V lookup: CDR1 ENHRY, CDR2 SYGVKD. V lost 7 bases and J lost 5, with 14 bases in between. CDR3 sequence reads: CAITAGGGYGYTF. Here the CDR3 DNA reads TGTGCCATCACAGCGGGGGGCGGATATGGCTACACCTTC.

The chain has TRBV28 and TRBJ2-1, with D perhaps matching TRBD2 (5 bases). Trimming removed 3 bases from V and 10 bases from J, with 10 bases in between. The CDR3 consists of 12 residues. Germline lookup yields CDR1 MDHEN and CDR2 SYDVKM. In DNA, the CDR3 is TGTGCCAGCAGTTTGATCGGGGAAGAGCAGTTCTTC. Its protein product is CASSLIGEEQFF.